The subject of this entry is one T cell receptor (beta chain). What it recognizes is unknown. The data belong to a study of molecular identifiers for immune sequencing clone quantification. Study results and caveats: Barcode sharing among identical TCR molecules could make large clones appear smaller.

For bulk TCR libraries, previously described methods and listed TCR primers were used. TCRdb re-called the PCR reads through MiXCR, storing one row per CDR3 protein. The table includes under 800,000 distinct CDR3 sequences, about 25% detected once. V lost 0 bases, J lost 1 base, and 15 bases lay in between. This CDR3 region has 17 residues. Germline CDR1 is SGHVS and CDR2 is FNYEAQ. The CD8+CD4-CCR7+CD45RA+ phenotype defined the sorted naive CD8 T cells. This clonotype originated in a human donor in good health. Some libraries in this study had Jurkat cell RNA spiked in. The genes are TRBV7-6 and TRBJ1-1; D may be TRBD1 (6 bases). Sequenced sample: naive CD8+ T cells from blood, with Jurkat cell RNA spiked in. The subset is: FACS-sorted CD8+CD4-CCR7+CD45RA+ naive T cells. The DNA of the CDR3 is TGTGCCAGCAGCTTAGCGCGAGGACAGTGTAAGAACACTGAAGCTTTCTTT. It is translated as CASSLARGQCKNTEAFF.